This T cell receptor (beta chain) was retrieved from a study of tumor and adjacent non-tumor tissue in lung cancer. Study-wide context: There were some 12 adenocarcinoma, a couple of squamous cell carcinoma and 1 small cell lung cancer cases. Patients were aged roughly 30 to 76, 9 to 10 men and a handful of women, stage I to III.

Of note for this clonotype: The junction departs from the called germline gene at one end, perhaps through a read error.

RNA was extracted from bulk tissue without any cell sorting. Three rounds of nested PCR, following a modified ARM-PCR protocol, produced the TCRbeta library. TCRdb called the multiplex PCR reads again in MiXCR, with one record for every CDR3 protein. The data contain roughly 70,000 distinct CDR3 sequences, around 73% of them singletons. The germline V gene encodes CDR1 MNHNS and CDR2 SASEGT. This CDR3 is built from 14 residues. Sequencing was carried out using lung tumor tissue. This receptor was identified in a man aged 55 to 70 with non-small cell lung cancer. V gene TRBV6-1 combines with J gene TRBJ1-5, with a tentative D call TRBD1 (6 bases). The CDR3 loop is CAGTQGYSIQPQHF. The CDR3 DNA sequence: TGTGCCGGCACCCAGGGGTATAGCATTCAGCCCCAGCATTTT.